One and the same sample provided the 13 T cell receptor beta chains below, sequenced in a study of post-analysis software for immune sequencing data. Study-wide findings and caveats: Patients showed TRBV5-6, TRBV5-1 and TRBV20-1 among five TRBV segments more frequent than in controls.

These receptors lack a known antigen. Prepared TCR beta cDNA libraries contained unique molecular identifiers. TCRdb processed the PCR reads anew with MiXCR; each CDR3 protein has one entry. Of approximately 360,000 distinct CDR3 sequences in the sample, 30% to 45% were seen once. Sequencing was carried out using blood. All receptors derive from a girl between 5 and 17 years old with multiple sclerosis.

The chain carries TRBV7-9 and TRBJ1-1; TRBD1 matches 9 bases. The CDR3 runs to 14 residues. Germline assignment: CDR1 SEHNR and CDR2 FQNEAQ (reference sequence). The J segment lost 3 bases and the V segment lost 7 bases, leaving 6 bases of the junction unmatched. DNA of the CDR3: TGTGCCAGCAAAGGGACAGGGTTTCACACTGAAGCTTTCTTT. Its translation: CASKGTGFHTEAFF. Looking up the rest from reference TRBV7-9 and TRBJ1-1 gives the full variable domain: DTGVSQNPRHKITKRGQNVTFRCDPISEHNRLYWYRQTLGQGPEFLTYFQNEAQLEKSRLLSDRFSAERPKGSFSTLEIQRTEQGDSAMYLCASKGTGFHTEAFFGQGTRLTVV.

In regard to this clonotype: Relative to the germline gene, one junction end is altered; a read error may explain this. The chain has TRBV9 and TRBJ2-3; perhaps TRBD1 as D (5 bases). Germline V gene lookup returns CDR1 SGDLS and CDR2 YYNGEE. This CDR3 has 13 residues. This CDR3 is CASSVVSTDAQYF. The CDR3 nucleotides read TGTGCCAGCAGCGTAGTTTCGACAGATGCGCAGTATTTT.

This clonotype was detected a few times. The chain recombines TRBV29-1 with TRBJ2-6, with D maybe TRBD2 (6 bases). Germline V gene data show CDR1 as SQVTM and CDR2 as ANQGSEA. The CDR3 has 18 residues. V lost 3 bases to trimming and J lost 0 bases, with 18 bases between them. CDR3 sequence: CSVEVLGRSVSGANVLTF. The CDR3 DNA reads TGCAGCGTTGAGGTGCTGGGGAGGTCTGTCTCTGGGGCCAACGTCCTGACTTTC.

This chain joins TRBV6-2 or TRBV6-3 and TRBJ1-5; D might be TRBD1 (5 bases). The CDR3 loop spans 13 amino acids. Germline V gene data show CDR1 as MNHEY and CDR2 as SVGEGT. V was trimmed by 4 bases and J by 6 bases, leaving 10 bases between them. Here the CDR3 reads CASSFQGIQPQHF. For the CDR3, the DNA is TGTGCCAGCAGTTTCCAGGGTATTCAGCCCCAGCATTTT.

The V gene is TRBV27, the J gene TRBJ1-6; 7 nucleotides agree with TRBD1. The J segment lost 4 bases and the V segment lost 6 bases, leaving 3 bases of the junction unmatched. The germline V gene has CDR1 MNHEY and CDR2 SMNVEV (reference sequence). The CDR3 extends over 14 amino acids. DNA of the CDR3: TGTGCCAGCAGGACAGGGAGATATAATTCACCCCTCCACTTT. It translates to CASRTGRYNSPLHF.

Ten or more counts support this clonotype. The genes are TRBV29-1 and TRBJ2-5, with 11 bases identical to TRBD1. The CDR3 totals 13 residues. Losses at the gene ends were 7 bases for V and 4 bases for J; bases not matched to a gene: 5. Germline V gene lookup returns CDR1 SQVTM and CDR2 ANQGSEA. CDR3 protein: CSARGQGGETQYF. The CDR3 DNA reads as TGCAGCGCTAGGGGACAGGGGGGAGAGACCCAGTACTTC.

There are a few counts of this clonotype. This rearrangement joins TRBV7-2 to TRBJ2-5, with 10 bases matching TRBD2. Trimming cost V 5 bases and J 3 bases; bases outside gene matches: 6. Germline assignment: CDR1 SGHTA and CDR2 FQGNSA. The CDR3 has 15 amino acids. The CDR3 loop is CASSGQLAGEETQYF. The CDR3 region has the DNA TGTGCCAGCAGCGGACAGCTAGCGGGGGAAGAGACCCAGTACTTC.

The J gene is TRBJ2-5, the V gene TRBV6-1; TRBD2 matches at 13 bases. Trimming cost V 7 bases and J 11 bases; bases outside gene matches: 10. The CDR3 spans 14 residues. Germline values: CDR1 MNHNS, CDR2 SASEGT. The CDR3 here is CASKTSGGPQEQYF. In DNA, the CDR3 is TGTGCCAGCAAGACTAGCGGGGGGCCACAGGAGCAGTACTTC.

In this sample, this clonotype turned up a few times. The CDR3 sequence: CASSVGGQLNYGYTF. The DNA of the CDR3 is TGTGCCAGCAGCGTGGGCGGCCAGCTGAACTATGGCTACACCTTC. The chain carries TRBV9 and TRBJ1-2, with no clear D. The CDR3 is made up of 15 amino acids. V lost 2 bases and J lost 2, with 13 bases in between. CDR1 is SGDLS, CDR2 YYNGEE, per germline.

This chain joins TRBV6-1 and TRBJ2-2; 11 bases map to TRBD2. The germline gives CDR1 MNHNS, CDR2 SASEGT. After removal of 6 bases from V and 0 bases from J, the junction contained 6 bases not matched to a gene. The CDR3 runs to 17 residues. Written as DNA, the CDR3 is TGTGCCAGCAGCCATAGTAGCGGGGGGGCGAACACCGGGGAGCTGTTTTTT. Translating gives CASSHSSGGANTGELFF.

The CDR3 spells CRGVVTGGGPEAFF. The CDR3, as DNA: TGTCGTGGGGTAGTGACAGGGGGAGGCCCTGAAGCTTTCTTT. The V and J genes are TRBV7-9 and TRBJ1-1; 9 positions agree with TRBD1. This CDR3 is 14 amino acids long. CDR1 and CDR2 from the germline V gene are SEHNR and FQNEAQ (reference sequence).

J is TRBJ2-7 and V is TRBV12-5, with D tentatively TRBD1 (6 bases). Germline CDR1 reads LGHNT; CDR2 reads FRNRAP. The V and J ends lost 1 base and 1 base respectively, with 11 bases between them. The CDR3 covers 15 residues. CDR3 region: CASGLDTGTSYEQYF. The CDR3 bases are TGTGCTAGTGGTTTGGACACAGGGACGTCCTACGAGCAGTACTTC.

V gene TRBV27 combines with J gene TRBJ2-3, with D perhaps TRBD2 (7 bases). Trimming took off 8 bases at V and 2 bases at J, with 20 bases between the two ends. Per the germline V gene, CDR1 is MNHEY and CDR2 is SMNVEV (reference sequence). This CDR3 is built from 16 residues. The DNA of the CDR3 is TGTGCCAGCGGATCCCTGGGGGGGGCCCTCACAGATACGCAGTATTTT. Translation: CASGSLGGALTDTQYF.